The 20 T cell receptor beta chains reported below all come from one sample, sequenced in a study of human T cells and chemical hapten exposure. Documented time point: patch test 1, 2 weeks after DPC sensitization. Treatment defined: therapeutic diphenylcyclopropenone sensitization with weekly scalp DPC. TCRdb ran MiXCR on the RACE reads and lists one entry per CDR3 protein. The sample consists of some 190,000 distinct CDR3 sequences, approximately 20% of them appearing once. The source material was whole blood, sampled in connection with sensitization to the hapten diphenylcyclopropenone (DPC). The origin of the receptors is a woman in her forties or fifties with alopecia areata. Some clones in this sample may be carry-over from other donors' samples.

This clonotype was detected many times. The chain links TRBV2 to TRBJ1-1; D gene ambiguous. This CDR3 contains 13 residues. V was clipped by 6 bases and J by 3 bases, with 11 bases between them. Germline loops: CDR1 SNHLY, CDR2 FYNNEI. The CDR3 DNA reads TGTGCCAGCAGCACACTTCAACACACTGAAGCTTTCTTT. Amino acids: CASSTLQHTEAFF.

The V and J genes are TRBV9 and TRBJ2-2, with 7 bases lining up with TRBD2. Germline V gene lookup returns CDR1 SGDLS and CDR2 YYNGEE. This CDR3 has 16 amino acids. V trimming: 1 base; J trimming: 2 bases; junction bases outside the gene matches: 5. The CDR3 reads CASSVLSGTNTGELFF. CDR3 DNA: TGTGCCAGCAGCGTATTAAGCGGGACCAACACCGGGGAGCTGTTTTTT.

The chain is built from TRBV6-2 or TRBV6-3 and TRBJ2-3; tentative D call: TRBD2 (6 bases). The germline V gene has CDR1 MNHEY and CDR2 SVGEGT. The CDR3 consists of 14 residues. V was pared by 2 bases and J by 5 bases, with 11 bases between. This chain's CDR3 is CASSYPGERDTQYF. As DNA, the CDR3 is TGTGCCAGCAGTTACCCGGGAGAGAGAGATACGCAGTATTTT.

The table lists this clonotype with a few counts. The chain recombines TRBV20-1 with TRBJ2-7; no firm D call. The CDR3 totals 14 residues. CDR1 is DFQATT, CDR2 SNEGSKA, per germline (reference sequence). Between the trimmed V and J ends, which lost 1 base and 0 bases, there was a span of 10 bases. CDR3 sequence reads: CSARGQILSYEQYF. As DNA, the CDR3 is TGCAGTGCTAGAGGCCAGATACTCTCCTACGAGCAGTACTTC.

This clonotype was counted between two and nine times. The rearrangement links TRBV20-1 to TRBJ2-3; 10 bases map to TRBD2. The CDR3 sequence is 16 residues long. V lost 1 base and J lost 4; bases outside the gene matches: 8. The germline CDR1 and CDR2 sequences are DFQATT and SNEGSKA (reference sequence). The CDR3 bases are TGCAGTGCTAGAGGAGCCCCTAGCGGGAGTGCAGATACGCAGTATTTT. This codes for CSARGAPSGSADTQYF.

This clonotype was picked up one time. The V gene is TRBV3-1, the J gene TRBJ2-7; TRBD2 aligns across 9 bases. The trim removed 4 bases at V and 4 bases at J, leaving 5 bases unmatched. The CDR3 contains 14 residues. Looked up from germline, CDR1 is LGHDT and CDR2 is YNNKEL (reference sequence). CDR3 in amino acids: CASSPWREGYEQYF. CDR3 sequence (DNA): TGTGCCAGCAGCCCCTGGCGGGAGGGGTACGAGCAGTACTTC.

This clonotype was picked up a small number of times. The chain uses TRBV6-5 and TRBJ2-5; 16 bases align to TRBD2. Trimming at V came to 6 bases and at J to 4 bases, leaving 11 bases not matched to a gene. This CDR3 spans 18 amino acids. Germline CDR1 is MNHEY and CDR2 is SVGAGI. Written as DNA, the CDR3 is TGTGCCAGCAGCCGACCGGGACTAGCGGGAGGGCCTGGAGAGACCCAGTACTTC. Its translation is CASSRPGLAGGPGETQYF.

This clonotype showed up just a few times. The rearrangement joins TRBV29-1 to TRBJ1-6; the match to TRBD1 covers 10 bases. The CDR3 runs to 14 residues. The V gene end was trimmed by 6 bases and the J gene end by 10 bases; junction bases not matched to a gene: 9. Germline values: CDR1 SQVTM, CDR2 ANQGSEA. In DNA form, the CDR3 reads TGCAGCGTGATTACCGGGACAGGGGACTCACCCCTCCACTTT. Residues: CSVITGTGDSPLHF.

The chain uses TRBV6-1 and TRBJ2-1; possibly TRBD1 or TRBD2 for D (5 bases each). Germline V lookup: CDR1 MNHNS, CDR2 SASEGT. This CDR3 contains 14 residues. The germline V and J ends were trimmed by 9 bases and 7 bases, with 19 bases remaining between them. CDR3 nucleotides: TGTGCCAGTACACCGGGACGGAGGACTAATGAGCAGTTCTTC. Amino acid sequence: CASTPGRRTNEQFF.

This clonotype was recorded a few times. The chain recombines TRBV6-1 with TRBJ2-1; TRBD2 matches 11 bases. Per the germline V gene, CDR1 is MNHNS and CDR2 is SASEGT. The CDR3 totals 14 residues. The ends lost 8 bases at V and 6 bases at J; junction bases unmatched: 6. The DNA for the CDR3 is TGTGCCAGCCTAGAAACTAGCGGGAGCAATGAGCAGTTCTTC. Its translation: CASLETSGSNEQFF.

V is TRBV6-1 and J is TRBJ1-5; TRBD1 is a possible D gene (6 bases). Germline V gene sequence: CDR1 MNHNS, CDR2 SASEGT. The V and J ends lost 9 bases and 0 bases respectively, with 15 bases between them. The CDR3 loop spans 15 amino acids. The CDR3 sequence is CASLKYRDSNQPQHF. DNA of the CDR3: TGTGCCAGTCTCAAATACAGGGATAGCAATCAGCCCCAGCATTTT.

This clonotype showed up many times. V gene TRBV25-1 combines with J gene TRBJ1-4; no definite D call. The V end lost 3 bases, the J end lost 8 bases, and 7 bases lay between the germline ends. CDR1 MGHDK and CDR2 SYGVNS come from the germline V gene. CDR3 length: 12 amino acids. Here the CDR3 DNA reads TGTGCCAGCAGTGAGAAGGGAGAAAAACTGTTTTTT. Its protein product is CASSEKGEKLFF.

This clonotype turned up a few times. The CDR3 coding sequence is TGCAGTGCTAGATACCCGGGACAGGGGGCTGAAGCTTTCTTT. It codes for CSARYPGQGAEAFF. The chain uses TRBV20-1 and TRBJ1-1, with 11 nucleotides matching TRBD1. The CDR3 length is 14 residues. The V gene's germline CDR1 is DFQATT and CDR2 SNEGSKA (reference sequence). With V trimmed by 2 bases and J by 6 bases, 5 bases remained unmatched.

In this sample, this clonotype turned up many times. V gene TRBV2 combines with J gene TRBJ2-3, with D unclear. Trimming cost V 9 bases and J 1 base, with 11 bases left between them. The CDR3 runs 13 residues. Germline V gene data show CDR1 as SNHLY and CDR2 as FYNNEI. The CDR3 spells CARRPGRTDTQYF. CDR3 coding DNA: TGTGCCAGGAGACCCGGGCGCACAGATACGCAGTATTTT.

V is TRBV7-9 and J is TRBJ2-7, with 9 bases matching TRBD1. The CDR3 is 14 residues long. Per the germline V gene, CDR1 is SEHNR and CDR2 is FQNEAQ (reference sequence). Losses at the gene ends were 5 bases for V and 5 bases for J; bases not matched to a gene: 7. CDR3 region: CASSPGTGCNEQYF. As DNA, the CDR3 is TGTGCCAGCAGCCCAGGGACAGGGTGCAACGAGCAGTACTTC.

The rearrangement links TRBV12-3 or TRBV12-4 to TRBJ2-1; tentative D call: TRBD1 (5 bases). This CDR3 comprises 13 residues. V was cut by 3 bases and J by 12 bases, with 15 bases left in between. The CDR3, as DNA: TGTGCCAGCAGTTTGGCCCAGGGTGTGGTGCAGTTCTTC. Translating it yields CASSLAQGVVQFF.

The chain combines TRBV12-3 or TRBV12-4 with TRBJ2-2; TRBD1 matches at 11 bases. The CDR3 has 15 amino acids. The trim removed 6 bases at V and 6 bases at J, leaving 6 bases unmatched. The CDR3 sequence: CASRTGTGGAGELFF. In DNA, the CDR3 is TGTGCCAGCAGGACCGGGACAGGGGGTGCCGGGGAGCTGTTTTTT.

CDR3 sequence: CASSYEYSDRRYGYTF. In nucleotides, the CDR3 is TGTGCCAGCAGTTACGAGTACAGTGACAGGCGCTATGGCTACACCTTC. The chain links TRBV6-2 or TRBV6-3 to TRBJ1-2; tentative D call: TRBD1 (6 bases). The CDR3 extends over 16 amino acids. The V end was cut by 2 bases, the J end by 4 bases, with 17 bases between. The germline V gene has CDR1 MNHEY and CDR2 SVGEGT.

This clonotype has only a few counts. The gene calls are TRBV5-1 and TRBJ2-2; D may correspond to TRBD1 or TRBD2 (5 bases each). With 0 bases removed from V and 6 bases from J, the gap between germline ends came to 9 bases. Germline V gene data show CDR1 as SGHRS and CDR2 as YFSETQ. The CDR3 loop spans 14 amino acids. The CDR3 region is CASSLDGASGELFF. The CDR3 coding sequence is TGCGCCAGCAGCTTGGACGGGGCTTCCGGGGAGCTGTTTTTT.

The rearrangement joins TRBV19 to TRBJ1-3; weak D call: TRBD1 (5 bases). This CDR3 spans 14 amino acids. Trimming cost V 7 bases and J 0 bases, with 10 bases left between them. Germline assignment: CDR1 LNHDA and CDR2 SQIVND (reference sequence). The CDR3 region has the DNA TGTGCCAGTACCGCGGGGACCTCTGGAAACACCATATATTTT. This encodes CASTAGTSGNTIYF.